The clone carrying this TCR beta chain appeared many times. As yet, its antigen is unknown. The data were taken from a study of CD8 T cells in ankylosing spondylitis. Broader study findings: From matched ankylosing spondylitis synovial fluid, disease-linked clones were reportedly recovered at significantly enriched levels. Characteristic, it appeared, of ankylosing spondylitis blood was a TCR beta motif of roughly eight highly homologous variants.

Library preparation for TCR beta used quantitative 5'-RACE with molecular barcodes. Each CDR3 protein gets one entry after TCRdb re-called the 5' RACE reads with MiXCR. The table lists a few hundred thousand distinct CDR3 sequences, 15% to 20% of them singletons. Germline CDR1 and CDR2: SGDLS and YYNGEE. Deletions cut 3 bases from V and 5 bases from J, with 11 bases between. CDR3 length: 13 residues. The sequence was collected from a male donor with ankylosing spondylitis or in good health (not recorded which). The sample comprised blood, either unsorted or a sorted T cell fraction (not recorded which). The J gene is TRBJ1-1, the V gene TRBV9, with D unresolved. CDR3 region: CASSDGRPTEAFF. The CDR3 DNA reads as TGTGCCAGCAGCGACGGACGGCCTACTGAAGCTTTCTTT.